These T cell receptor beta chains were read from a single sample in a study of T-cell reconstitution after alpha-beta-depleted transplantation in children. MiXCR was run by TCRdb on the PCR reads, yielding one entry per CDR3 protein. The sample yields roughly 590,000 distinct CDR3 sequences, around 16% seen once. Sample: PBMCs from the stem cell graft donor, taken from the stem cell graft. Receptor source: a human donor who donated a stem cell graft to a child with acute myeloid leukemia. Each CDR3 is given without its conserved first and last residue. The D gene is left open where the match is weak.

TRBV28	TRBD1	TRBJ2-7	ASTPPDREREQY
TRBV29-1	TRBD1	TRBJ2-7	SVYGQGYEQY
TRBV7-9	.	TRBJ1-6	ASSLSGDRQH
TRBV6-5	.	TRBJ2-6	ASSYSRGANVLT
TRBV9	.	TRBJ1-1	ASTPTEVEAF
TRBV7-2	.	TRBJ1-6	ASRGGQFNSPLH
TRBV5-1	.	TRBJ1-1	ASKKGVGVNTEAF
TRBV20-1	.	TRBJ2-1	SANPGTALPVEQF
TRBV20-1	.	TRBJ1-6	SARQSSYNSPLH
TRBV5-1	.	TRBJ1-5	ASSLQGEEQPQH
TRBV6-2/TRBV6-3	TRBD1	TRBJ2-7	ASINPWDRETYEQY
TRBV20-1	.	TRBJ1-1	SANLGVETEAF
TRBV6-2/TRBV6-3	.	TRBJ2-5	ASSLGLTTETQY
TRBV11-3	.	TRBJ2-1	ASSSSWEVIYNEQF
TRBV24-1	TRBD1	TRBJ2-2	ATEGQGPGELF
TRBV7-9	.	TRBJ2-7	ASSYLQGYLYEQY
TRBV5-1	TRBD1	TRBJ1-1	ASSRQQGEAGAF
TRBV12-3/TRBV12-4	.	TRBJ2-1	ASSLGTPLPNEQF
TRBV7-9	.	TRBJ1-1	ASSFPPGQPYTEAF
TRBV20-1	.	TRBJ1-1	SARDLRTGTEAF
TRBV4-1	.	TRBJ1-4	ASSQDTGSTNEKLF
TRBV24-1	.	TRBJ2-2	ATNPGANTGELF
TRBV20-1	TRBD1	TRBJ1-1	SAPSPPQGAVTEAF
TRBV29-1	.	TRBJ2-1	SVHAGWPDHNEQF
TRBV4-1	.	TRBJ1-1	ASSQAAWGTEAF
TRBV20-1	.	TRBJ1-1	SARHNAAVNTEAF
TRBV20-1	TRBD1	TRBJ1-5	SARDSVRTGGDQPQH
TRBV4-1	.	TRBJ2-5	ASSQGSQETQY
TRBV9	TRBD1	TRBJ2-2	ASSLPTGEAIAGELF
TRBV12-3/TRBV12-4	.	TRBJ2-3	ASILGWDSRLAGADTQY
TRBV5-6	TRBD1	TRBJ1-1	ASSPLQGALSEAF
TRBV20-1	.	TRBJ2-5	SARDGGETQY
TRBV10-2	.	TRBJ1-3	ASQPNTGNTIY
TRBV10-3	TRBD2	TRBJ2-7	AISHGQRGTSYEQY
TRBV29-1	TRBD1	TRBJ1-1	SAGTGYLAEAF
TRBV12-3/TRBV12-4	.	TRBJ1-1	ASAGRGGTEAF
TRBV27	.	TRBJ2-5	ASSFVGFQETQY
TRBV28	TRBD1	TRBJ1-1	ASSLQGAPEAF
TRBV20-1	TRBD1	TRBJ2-1	SARDTDRVYNEQF
TRBV12-3/TRBV12-4	.	TRBJ1-2	ASRQGGVYGYT
TRBV5-6	TRBD2	TRBJ2-1	ASNLADYNEQF
TRBV5-1	.	TRBJ2-2	ASSLWQENTGELF
TRBV5-1	.	TRBJ1-1	ASRSGDSNTEAF
TRBV12-3/TRBV12-4	.	TRBJ1-2	ASMRAFSRNYGYT
TRBV7-7	.	TRBJ2-5	ASRFSPNQGLETQY
TRBV12-3/TRBV12-4	.	TRBJ1-2	ASSGTTNYGYT
TRBV29-1	TRBD1	TRBJ1-2	STDRGNYGYT
TRBV20-1	TRBD1	TRBJ1-5	SASRTGGQPQH
TRBV12-3/TRBV12-4	.	TRBJ2-1	ASSRSRGAEQF
TRBV5-6	.	TRBJ2-5	ASSGGRKETQY
TRBV9	TRBD1	TRBJ2-1	ASSVGGQGPYNEQF
TRBV2	.	TRBJ2-3	ASSELVIGAAASDTQY
TRBV20-1	.	TRBJ1-2	SARDLGGHGYT